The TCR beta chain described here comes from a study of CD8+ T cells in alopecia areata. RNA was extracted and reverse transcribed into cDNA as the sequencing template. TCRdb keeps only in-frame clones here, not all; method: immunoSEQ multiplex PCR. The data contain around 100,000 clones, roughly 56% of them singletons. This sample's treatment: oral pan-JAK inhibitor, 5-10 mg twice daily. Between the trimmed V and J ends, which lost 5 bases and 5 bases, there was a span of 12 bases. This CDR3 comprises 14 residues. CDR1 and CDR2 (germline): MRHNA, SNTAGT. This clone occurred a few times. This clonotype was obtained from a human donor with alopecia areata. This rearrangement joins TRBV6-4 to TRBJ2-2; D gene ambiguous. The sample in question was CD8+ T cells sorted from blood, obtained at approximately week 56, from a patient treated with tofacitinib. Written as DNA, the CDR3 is TGTGCCAGCAGTATGCAACAGCTTACCGGGGAGCTGTTTTTT. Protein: CASSMQQLTGELFF.